This T cell receptor beta chain originates from a study of metastatic and nonmetastatic thyroid tumors. Germline loops: CDR1 MNHNS, CDR2 SASEGT. The CDR3 covers 12 residues. Trimming stripped 6 bases from V and 2 bases from J, with 7 bases between. This clone was picked up many times. Its antigen remains unknown. There were no patients who had received any treatment before thyroid surgery. General study results and limits: Reports indicated that malignant thyroid tumors showed significantly higher TCR beta diversity than benign nodules did, in blood and tumor.

Original processing notes: Variation in CDR3 across clinicopathological groups served as the basis for constructing a distant-metastasis classifier in papillary thyroid cancer. TCRdb reprocessed the PCR reads via MiXCR. TCRdb, rather than the study authors, made the V and J calls. The table includes tens of thousands of clones, roughly an eighth detected once. This receptor was obtained from a female donor with papillary thyroid cancer or a benign thyroid nodule (not recorded which). Some clones in this sample may be carry-over from other donors' samples. The V call is TRBV6-1, the J call TRBJ2-5; D is unresolved. Source material: blood. CDR3 sequence reads: CASSGQQETQYF. The CDR3 DNA sequence: TGTGCCAGCAGCGGTCAACAAGAGACCCAGTACTTC.